This T cell receptor beta chain is from a study of blood T cell repertoires in COVID-19. The V gene's germline CDR1 is SGHTA and CDR2 FQGNSA. Trimming shortened V by 6 bases and J by 2 bases, and 14 bases separated the two germline ends. This CDR3 has 15 amino acids. Method: immunoSEQ multiplex PCR; TCRdb's copy keeps in-frame clones and lacks some. The sample includes about 80,000 clones, approximately 80% of them seen just once. The V call is TRBV7-2, the J call TRBJ2-1, with D perhaps matching TRBD2 (6 bases). The sequenced sample consisted of peripheral blood. The receptor was isolated from a human donor in a cohort sampled during active COVID-19. The CDR3 DNA reads TGTGCCAGCAGGTTTGCTAGCGAGGCCTACAATGAGCAGTTCTTC. Its protein product is CASRFASEAYNEQFF. Looking up the rest from reference TRBV7-2 and TRBJ2-1 gives the full variable domain: GAGVSQSPSNKVTEKGKDVELRCDPISGHTALYWYRQSLGQGLEFLIYFQGNSAPDKSGLPSDRFSAERTGGSVSTLTIQRTQQEDSAVYLCASRFASEAYNEQFFGPGTRLTVL.